The rows below give T cell receptor beta chains drawn from one sample of a study of CD8+ T cells in alopecia areata. Measured with immunoSEQ multiplex PCR; TCRdb has only the in-frame clones, and not every one. The sample holds approximately 150,000 clones; around 47% are singletons and the top ten take approximately 7%. The sample consisted of CD4+ T cells sorted from blood. The receptors shown here come from a human donor with alopecia areata. Each CDR3 is given with its conserved first and last residue. Fields, in order: CDR3 protein, CDR3 DNA, D gene, J gene, clone size, V gene. D genes are given only for firm matches. Expanded clones get a size class; other rows say once, few or many, or leave the size out.

CDR3aa: CSAGQNQETQYF
CDR3nt: TGCAGCGCGGGACAAAACCAAGAGACCCAGTACTTC
d_gene: -
j_gene: TRBJ2-5
abundance: few
v_gene: TRBV29-1

CDR3aa: CASSLLYWTENTGELFF
CDR3nt: TGTGCCAGCAGCTTACTTTACTGGACAGAGAACACCGGGGAGCTGTTTTTT
d_gene: -
j_gene: TRBJ2-2
abundance: -
v_gene: TRBV7-2

CDR3aa: CASSLLNWARDRKRGYTF
CDR3nt: TGTGCCAGCAGCTTACTCAATTGGGCCCGGGACCGAAAGCGGGGCTACACCTTC
d_gene: -
j_gene: TRBJ1-2
abundance: few
v_gene: TRBV11-2

CDR3aa: CASSDQPQHF
CDR3nt: TGCGCCAGCAGCGATCAGCCCCAGCATTTT
d_gene: -
j_gene: TRBJ1-5
abundance: few
v_gene: TRBV23-1

CDR3aa: CSVAARLNTEAFF
CDR3nt: TGCAGCGTTGCGGCAAGGCTGAACACTGAAGCTTTCTTT
d_gene: -
j_gene: TRBJ1-1
abundance: few
v_gene: TRBV29-1

CDR3aa: CASSPAGGEQFF
CDR3nt: TGTGCCAGCAGCCCGGCCGGTGGTGAGCAGTTCTTC
d_gene: -
j_gene: TRBJ2-1
abundance: few
v_gene: TRBV11-2

CDR3aa: CASSVDLRGSYEQYF
CDR3nt: TGTGCCAGCAGCGTGGACCTGAGGGGGTCCTACGAGCAGTACTTC
d_gene: -
j_gene: TRBJ2-7
abundance: few
v_gene: TRBV5-4

CDR3aa: CASSRGGTGVDSSYNEQFF
CDR3nt: TGTGCCAGCAGCCGGGGAGGGACAGGGGTCGATTCGTCCTACAATGAGCAGTTCTTC
d_gene: TRBD1
j_gene: TRBJ2-1
abundance: -
v_gene: TRBV5-4

CDR3aa: CASSSGSYGYTF
CDR3nt: TGTGCCAGCAGTTCAGGGTCCTATGGCTACACCTTC
d_gene: -
j_gene: TRBJ1-2
abundance: -
v_gene: TRBV2

CDR3aa: CASTPRPSYEQYF
CDR3nt: TGTGCCAGCACTCCCCGGCCCTCCTACGAGCAGTACTTC
d_gene: -
j_gene: TRBJ2-7
abundance: few
v_gene: TRBV28

CDR3aa: CASTIRGAYEQYF
CDR3nt: TGTGCCAGCACAATTCGAGGGGCTTACGAGCAGTACTTC
d_gene: -
j_gene: TRBJ2-7
abundance: -
v_gene: TRBV2

CDR3aa: CASGISTDTQYF
CDR3nt: TGTGCCAGCGGTATCAGCACAGATACGCAGTATTTT
d_gene: -
j_gene: TRBJ2-3
abundance: -
v_gene: TRBV2

CDR3aa: CSVTTSRETQYF
CDR3nt: TGCAGCGTTACCACTAGCAGAGAGACCCAGTACTTC
d_gene: -
j_gene: TRBJ2-5
abundance: -
v_gene: TRBV29-1

CDR3aa: CASSLDSGDTEAFF
CDR3nt: TGCGCCAGCAGCTTAGATTCAGGGGACACTGAAGCTTTCTTT
d_gene: -
j_gene: TRBJ1-1
abundance: -
v_gene: TRBV5-1

CDR3aa: CSVEGLQKLDTQYF
CDR3nt: TGCAGCGTTGAAGGACTACAAAAACTAGATACGCAGTATTTT
d_gene: -
j_gene: TRBJ2-3
abundance: few
v_gene: TRBV29-1

CDR3aa: CAWSPRDQPQHF
CDR3nt: TGTGCCTGGAGTCCCCGAGATCAGCCCCAGCATTTT
d_gene: -
j_gene: TRBJ1-5
abundance: -
v_gene: TRBV30

CDR3aa: CANPLNGVAKNIQYF
CDR3nt: TGTGCCAACCCCCTAAACGGTGTGGCCAAAAACATTCAGTACTTC
d_gene: -
j_gene: TRBJ2-4
abundance: -
v_gene: TRBV6-5

CDR3aa: CSVGYVLGTEAFF
CDR3nt: TGCAGCGTTGGATACGTGCTGGGGACTGAAGCTTTCTTT
d_gene: -
j_gene: TRBJ1-1
abundance: -
v_gene: TRBV29-1

CDR3aa: CSVEVLVVDTQYF
CDR3nt: TGCAGCGTTGAAGTATTGGTCGTAGATACGCAGTATTTT
d_gene: -
j_gene: TRBJ2-3
abundance: -
v_gene: TRBV29-1

CDR3aa: CAWREPGPPGGTQYF
CDR3nt: TGTGCCTGGAGGGAACCGGGACCCCCCGGGGGTACGCAGTATTTT
d_gene: -
j_gene: TRBJ2-3
abundance: -
v_gene: TRBV30

CDR3aa: CASSYQGLAGYEQYF
CDR3nt: TGTGCCAGCAGTTATCAAGGACTAGCGGGATACGAGCAGTACTTC
d_gene: TRBD2
j_gene: TRBJ2-7
abundance: -
v_gene: TRBV6-5

CDR3aa: CASSLQGPQETQYF
CDR3nt: TGTGCCAGCAGCCTACAGGGGCCCCAAGAGACCCAGTACTTC
d_gene: TRBD1
j_gene: TRBJ2-5
abundance: few
v_gene: TRBV6-5

CDR3aa: CSVRPPGAGTQYF
CDR3nt: TGCAGCGTCCGCCCGCCGGGGGCAGGTACGCAGTATTTT
d_gene: -
j_gene: TRBJ2-3
abundance: few
v_gene: TRBV29-1

CDR3aa: CASSPPSGSLETQYF
CDR3nt: TGTGCCAGCTCACCTCCTAGCGGGAGTTTGGAGACCCAGTACTTC
d_gene: TRBD2
j_gene: TRBJ2-5
abundance: -
v_gene: TRBV18

CDR3aa: CASSILRGEQFF
CDR3nt: TGTGCCAGTAGTATCTTGAGGGGTGAGCAGTTCTTC
d_gene: -
j_gene: TRBJ2-1
abundance: few
v_gene: TRBV19

CDR3aa: CASSKNTEAFF
CDR3nt: TGTGCCAGCAGCAAAAACACTGAAGCTTTCTTT
d_gene: -
j_gene: TRBJ1-1
abundance: -
v_gene: TRBV28

CDR3aa: CASSLVASNEQFF
CDR3nt: TGTGCCAGCAGCTTAGTGGCTAGCAATGAGCAGTTCTTC
d_gene: -
j_gene: TRBJ2-1
abundance: -
v_gene: TRBV7-9

CDR3aa: CSALGVGEQYF
CDR3nt: TGCAGTGCCCTGGGAGTCGGAGAGCAGTACTTC
d_gene: -
j_gene: TRBJ2-7
abundance: -
v_gene: TRBV20-1

CDR3aa: CASSPGPGGNQPQHF
CDR3nt: TGTGCCAGCAGTCCGGGCCCGGGAGGTAATCAGCCCCAGCATTTT
d_gene: -
j_gene: TRBJ1-5
abundance: once
v_gene: TRBV9

CDR3aa: CSVEVGYGRGYEQYF
CDR3nt: TGCAGCGTTGAAGTGGGGTACGGGCGAGGCTACGAGCAGTACTTC
d_gene: -
j_gene: TRBJ2-7
abundance: -
v_gene: TRBV29-1

CDR3aa: CASGLVRQVLSDEQFF
CDR3nt: TGTGCTAGTGGTTTGGTTCGACAGGTCCTGTCCGATGAGCAGTTCTTC
d_gene: -
j_gene: TRBJ2-1
abundance: -
v_gene: TRBV12-5

CDR3aa: CASSLRSWYQETQYF
CDR3nt: TGTGCCAGCAGTTTAAGGTCCTGGTACCAAGAGACCCAGTACTTC
d_gene: -
j_gene: TRBJ2-5
abundance: -
v_gene: TRBV28

CDR3aa: CASSYQDSGANVLTF
CDR3nt: TGTGCCAGCAGTTATCAGGACTCTGGGGCCAACGTCCTGACTTTC
d_gene: -
j_gene: TRBJ2-6
abundance: -
v_gene: TRBV6-5

CDR3aa: CASTTPDNEQFF
CDR3nt: TGTGCCAGCACCACTCCCGACAATGAGCAGTTCTTC
d_gene: -
j_gene: TRBJ2-1
abundance: -
v_gene: TRBV28

CDR3aa: CASSGTVGREKLFF
CDR3nt: TGTGCCAGCAGTGGGACAGTCGGGCGAGAAAAACTGTTTTTT
d_gene: -
j_gene: TRBJ1-4
abundance: few
v_gene: TRBV2

CDR3aa: CSVQFGSSNYSNQPQHF
CDR3nt: TGCAGCGTTCAGTTCGGCAGCTCGAATTATAGCAATCAGCCCCAGCATTTT
d_gene: -
j_gene: TRBJ1-5
abundance: -
v_gene: TRBV29-1

CDR3aa: CASSHDRVSSYEQYF
CDR3nt: TGTGCCAGCAGCCATGACAGGGTAAGCTCCTACGAGCAGTACTTC
d_gene: TRBD1
j_gene: TRBJ2-7
abundance: -
v_gene: TRBV4-2

CDR3aa: CAMAGRGTYEQYF
CDR3nt: TGTGCCATGGCAGGCCGTGGGACCTACGAGCAGTACTTC
d_gene: -
j_gene: TRBJ2-7
abundance: -
v_gene: TRBV28

CDR3aa: CSVEDQSRRTDTQYF
CDR3nt: TGCAGCGTTGAAGATCAGAGCAGACGCACAGATACGCAGTATTTT
d_gene: -
j_gene: TRBJ2-3
abundance: -
v_gene: TRBV29-1

CDR3aa: CATRRETSGSRETQYF
CDR3nt: TGTGCCACCAGACGAGAAACTAGCGGGAGCCGAGAGACCCAGTACTTC
d_gene: TRBD2
j_gene: TRBJ2-5
abundance: -
v_gene: TRBV15

CDR3aa: CASSPVGPEREKLFF
CDR3nt: TGTGCCAGCAGTCCGGTGGGCCCCGAGAGGGAAAAACTGTTTTTT
d_gene: -
j_gene: TRBJ1-4
abundance: -
v_gene: TRBV28

CDR3aa: CASSQDMSADQETQYF
CDR3nt: TGCGCCAGCAGCCAAGATATGTCAGCGGATCAAGAGACCCAGTACTTC
d_gene: -
j_gene: TRBJ2-5
abundance: once
v_gene: TRBV4-1

CDR3aa: CASSDGQGHYTGELFF
CDR3nt: TGCGCCAGCAGCGACGGACAGGGTCATTACACCGGGGAGCTGTTTTTT
d_gene: TRBD1
j_gene: TRBJ2-2
abundance: -
v_gene: TRBV5-1

CDR3aa: CASSVAGTPELGEQFF
CDR3nt: TGTGCCAGCAGCGTAGCCGGGACCCCGGAGTTGGGTGAGCAGTTCTTC
d_gene: -
j_gene: TRBJ2-1
abundance: -
v_gene: TRBV9

CDR3aa: CASTSIWGGSDTQYF
CDR3nt: TGTGCCAGCACCTCCATCTGGGGAGGGTCAGATACGCAGTATTTT
d_gene: TRBD2
j_gene: TRBJ2-3
abundance: few
v_gene: TRBV27

CDR3aa: CASSLVAGDGYTF
CDR3nt: TGTGCCAGCAGCTTAGTTGCAGGGGATGGCTACACCTTC
d_gene: -
j_gene: TRBJ1-2
abundance: -
v_gene: TRBV11-2

CDR3aa: CASSLAASGSYEQYF
CDR3nt: TGTGCCAGCAGTTTAGCGGCTAGCGGGTCCTACGAGCAGTACTTC
d_gene: TRBD2
j_gene: TRBJ2-7
abundance: -
v_gene: TRBV28

CDR3aa: CSVRTGSNEQFF
CDR3nt: TGCAGCGTCAGGACAGGGAGCAATGAGCAGTTCTTC
d_gene: TRBD1
j_gene: TRBJ2-1
abundance: -
v_gene: TRBV29-1

CDR3aa: CGSSGANVLTF
CDR3nt: TGTGGAAGCTCTGGGGCCAACGTCCTGACTTTC
d_gene: -
j_gene: TRBJ2-6
abundance: few
v_gene: TRBV28

CDR3aa: CSGRNTEAFF
CDR3nt: TGCAGCGGCCGAAACACTGAAGCTTTCTTT
d_gene: -
j_gene: TRBJ1-1
abundance: -
v_gene: TRBV29-1

CDR3aa: CSVEKAGGDGYTF
CDR3nt: TGCAGCGTTGAAAAAGCAGGGGGCGATGGCTACACCTTC
d_gene: TRBD1
j_gene: TRBJ1-2
abundance: few
v_gene: TRBV29-1

CDR3aa: CSVGRDRGRNTEAFF
CDR3nt: TGCAGCGTTGGAAGGGACAGGGGGAGAAACACTGAAGCTTTCTTT
d_gene: TRBD1
j_gene: TRBJ1-1
abundance: -
v_gene: TRBV29-1

CDR3aa: CSVLAGTDRNSYNEQFF
CDR3nt: TGCAGCGTTCTCGCTGGAACCGACAGGAATTCCTACAATGAGCAGTTCTTC
d_gene: -
j_gene: TRBJ2-1
abundance: -
v_gene: TRBV29-1